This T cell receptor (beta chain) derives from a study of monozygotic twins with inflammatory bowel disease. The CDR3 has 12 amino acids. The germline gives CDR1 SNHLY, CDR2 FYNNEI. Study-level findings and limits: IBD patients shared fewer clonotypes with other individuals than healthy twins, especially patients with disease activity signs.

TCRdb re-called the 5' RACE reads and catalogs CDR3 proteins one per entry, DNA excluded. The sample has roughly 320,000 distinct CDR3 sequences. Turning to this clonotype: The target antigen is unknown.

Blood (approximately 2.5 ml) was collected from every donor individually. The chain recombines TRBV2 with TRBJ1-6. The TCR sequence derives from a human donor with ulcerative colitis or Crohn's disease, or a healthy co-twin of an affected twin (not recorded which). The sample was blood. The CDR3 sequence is CASSVMVSPLHF.